In this sample, the clone carrying this T cell receptor beta chain turned up a few times. CDR1 SGHDN and CDR2 FVKESK come from the germline V gene. CDR3 size: 13 residues. Losses at the gene ends were 4 bases for V and 5 bases for J; bases not matched to a gene: 2. Only in-frame clones appear in the TCRdb table, and some are missing; sequencing was by immunoSEQ multiplex PCR. The sample includes some 70,000 clones, roughly nine tenths of them seen just once. The source of the sample is a study of OX40 agonist ivuxolimab in advanced cancers. About the research overall: Participants, about 83% male, averaged roughly 59 years of age, ranging from about 23 to 80.

The sample here was CD4+ or CD8+ T cells sorted from blood, taken in a trial of the OX40 agonist ivuxolimab. The clonotype originates from an adult with an advanced solid tumor such as melanoma, head and neck, liver or kidney cancer. The J gene is TRBJ2-5, the V gene TRBV14, with TRBD2 matching 9 bases. CDR3 protein: CASSRGLAETQYF. The CDR3 DNA reads as TGTGCCAGCAGCCGCGGACTAGCGGAGACCCAGTACTTC.